This TCR beta chain was profiled in a study of shared T cell receptors in the human thymus. This table comes from immunoSEQ multiplex PCR, and its TCRdb copy is limited to in-frame clones, with some not included. The table lists hundreds of thousands of clones, 70% to 90% of them singletons. The CDR3 loop spans 15 amino acids. Germline V CDR1 and CDR2: SNHLY, FYNNEI. V shed 7 bases, J shed 5 bases, and the junction held 10 bases outside the gene matches. These data were likewise used in another study, on human thymus T cells. That source reports: A high degree of thymic repertoire overlap among unrelated individuals was reported in related research.

The receptor was derived from a boy under three years old with a congenital heart defect. Sequencing used thymocytes. This chain links TRBV2 with TRBJ1-3, with TRBD1 matching 8 bases. The CDR3 loop reads CASIQPTGVRNTIYF. CDR3 sequence (DNA): TGTGCCAGCATTCAACCGACAGGGGTCAGAAACACCATATATTTT.